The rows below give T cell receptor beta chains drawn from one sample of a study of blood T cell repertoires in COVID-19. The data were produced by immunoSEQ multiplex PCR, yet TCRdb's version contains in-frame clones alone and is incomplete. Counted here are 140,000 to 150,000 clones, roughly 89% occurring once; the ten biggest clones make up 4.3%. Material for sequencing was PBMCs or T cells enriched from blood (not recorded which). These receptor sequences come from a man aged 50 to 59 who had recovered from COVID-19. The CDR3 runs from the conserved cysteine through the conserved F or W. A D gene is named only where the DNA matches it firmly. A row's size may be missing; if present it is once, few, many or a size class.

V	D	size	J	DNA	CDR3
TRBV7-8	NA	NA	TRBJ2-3	TGTGCCAGCAGCTTCGCGGATTCCACAGATACGCAGTATTTT	CASSFADSTDTQYF
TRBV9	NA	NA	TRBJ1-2	TGTGCCAGCAGCGTAGCCCTGTTGGAGTCCCCTAACTATGGCTACACCTTC	CASSVALLESPNYGYTF
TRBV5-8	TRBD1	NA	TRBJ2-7	TGTGCCAGCACCCCCAGGGAGGACAGGGGAGATGGGGAGCAGTACTTC	CASTPREDRGDGEQYF
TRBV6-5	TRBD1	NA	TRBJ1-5	TGTGCCAGCAGCGAGAGGGGGCCTAATCAGCCCCAGCATTTT	CASSERGPNQPQHF
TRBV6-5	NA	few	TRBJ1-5	TGTGCCAGCAGTTACTCAGGGGCTCAGCCCCAGCATTTT	CASSYSGAQPQHF
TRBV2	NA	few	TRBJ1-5	TGTGCCAGCAGTGAATACAGTCCCAATCAGCCCCAGCATTTT	CASSEYSPNQPQHF
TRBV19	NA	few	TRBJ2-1	TGTGCCAGTAGTAGTCTAGCCTCCTACAATGAGCAGTTCTTC	CASSSLASYNEQFF
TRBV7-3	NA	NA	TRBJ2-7	TGTGCCAGCAGCTTTGGAGGAGGCTCCTACGAGCAGTACTTC	CASSFGGGSYEQYF
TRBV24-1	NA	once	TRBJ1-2	TGTGCCACCAGCCAACGAAGCGGGGGGCCCTATGGCTACACCTTC	CATSQRSGGPYGYTF
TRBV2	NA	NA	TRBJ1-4	TGTGCCAGCAGTTTGGGGGCGTCGGTTAATGAAAAACTGTTTTTT	CASSLGASVNEKLFF
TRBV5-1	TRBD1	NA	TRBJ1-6	TGCGCCAGCAGCCCCGAGGGACAGGGGAGGGCCCTCCACTTT	CASSPEGQGRALHF
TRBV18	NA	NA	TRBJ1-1	TGTGCCAGCTCACCAGGACAGACGAAATTGAACACTGAAGCTTTCTTT	CASSPGQTKLNTEAFF
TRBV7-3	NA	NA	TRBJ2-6	TGTGCCAGCAGCCTACAGGTGGCCGTCTCTGGGGCCAACGTCCTGACTTTC	CASSLQVAVSGANVLTF
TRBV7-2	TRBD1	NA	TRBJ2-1	TGTGCCAGCAGCCAAGGGGGCACTGGATACAATGAGCAGTTCTTC	CASSQGGTGYNEQFF
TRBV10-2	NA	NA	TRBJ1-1	TGCGCCAGCAGTGAGTCGGGGCAGGACACTGAAGCTTTCTTT	CASSESGQDTEAFF
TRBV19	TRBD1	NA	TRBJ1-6	TGTGCCAGTAGTATATTGCCCCAGGGGGCAAATTCACCCCTCCACTTT	CASSILPQGANSPLHF
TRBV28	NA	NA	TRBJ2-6	TGTGCCAGCAGTATAACGGGGTCTGGGGCCAACGTCCTGACTTTC	CASSITGSGANVLTF
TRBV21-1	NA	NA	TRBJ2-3	TGTGCCAGCATCTCTCGTACTCTAACAGATACGCAGTATTTT	CASISRTLTDTQYF
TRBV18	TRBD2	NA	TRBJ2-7	TGTGCCAGCTCACCAAGTGGGGGACTAGGAAACTACGAGCAGTACTTC	CASSPSGGLGNYEQYF
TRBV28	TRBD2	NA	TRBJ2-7	TGTGCCAGCAGTGGTACCGGGACTAGCAGATACGAGCAGTACTTC	CASSGTGTSRYEQYF
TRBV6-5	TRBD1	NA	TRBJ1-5	TGTGCCAGCAGTTACCCACAGGGGAGTGATCAGCCCCAGCATTTT	CASSYPQGSDQPQHF
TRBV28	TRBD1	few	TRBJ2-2	TGTGCCAGCAGTCCAGTCCGGGACAGCCCGAACACCGGGGAGCTGTTTTTT	CASSPVRDSPNTGELFF
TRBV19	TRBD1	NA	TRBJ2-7	TGTGCCAGTACCCCGGGACAGACCTACGAGCAGTACTTC	CASTPGQTYEQYF
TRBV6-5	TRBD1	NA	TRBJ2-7	TGTGCCAGCACTCGGGACAGGGTTGCCGAGCAGTACTTC	CASTRDRVAEQYF
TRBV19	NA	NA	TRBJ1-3	TGTGCCAGTGATTCTAACCAGGGCTCTGGAAACACCATATATTTT	CASDSNQGSGNTIYF
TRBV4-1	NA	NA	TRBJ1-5	TGCGCCAGCAGCCAAAGGGCCCGGACAGATAATCAGCCCCAGCATTTT	CASSQRARTDNQPQHF
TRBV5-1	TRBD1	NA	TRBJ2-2	TGCGCCAGCAGCCTCTCCTCCGGGACAGGGGGGACCGGGGAGCTGTTTTTT	CASSLSSGTGGTGELFF
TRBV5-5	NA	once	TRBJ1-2	TGTGCCAGCAGCTTGGCTCTTCGGGGTCCCTATGGCTACACCTTC	CASSLALRGPYGYTF
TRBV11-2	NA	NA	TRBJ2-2	TGTGCCAGCAGCTTAAGACTAGGATCGACCGGGGAGCTGTTTTTT	CASSLRLGSTGELFF
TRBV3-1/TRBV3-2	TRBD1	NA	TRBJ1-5	TGTGCCAGCAGCCAAGGATCAGGGGGTAATCAGCCCCAGCATTTT	CASSQGSGGNQPQHF
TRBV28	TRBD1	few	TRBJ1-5	TGTGCCAGCAGACTAGGGACAGCATATAGCAATCAGCCCCAGCATTTT	CASRLGTAYSNQPQHF
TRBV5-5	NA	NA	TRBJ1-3	TGTGCCAGCAGCCCCAGGTGGTACTCTGGAAACACCATATATTTT	CASSPRWYSGNTIYF
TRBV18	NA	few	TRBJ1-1	TGTGCCAGCTCACCAAGGACGCAGGGATACACTGAAGCTTTCTTT	CASSPRTQGYTEAFF
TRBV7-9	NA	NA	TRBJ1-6	TGTGCCAGCAGCGGAGAGAGGAGCTCACCCCTCCACTTT	CASSGERSSPLHF
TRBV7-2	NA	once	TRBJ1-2	TGTGCCAGCAGCTTAGGTTATCAGACAGCTAACTATGGCTACACCTTC	CASSLGYQTANYGYTF